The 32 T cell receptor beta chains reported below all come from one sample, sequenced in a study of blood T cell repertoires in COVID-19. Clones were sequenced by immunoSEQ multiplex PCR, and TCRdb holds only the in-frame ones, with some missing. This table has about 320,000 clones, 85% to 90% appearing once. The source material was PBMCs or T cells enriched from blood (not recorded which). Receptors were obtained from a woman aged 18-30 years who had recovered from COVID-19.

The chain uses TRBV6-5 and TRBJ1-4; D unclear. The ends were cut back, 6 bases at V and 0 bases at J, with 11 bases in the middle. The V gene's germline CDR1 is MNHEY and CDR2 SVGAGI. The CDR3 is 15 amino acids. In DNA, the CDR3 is TGTGCCAGCAGCGACACCTTTGCAACTAATGAAAAACTGTTTTTT. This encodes CASSDTFATNEKLFF.

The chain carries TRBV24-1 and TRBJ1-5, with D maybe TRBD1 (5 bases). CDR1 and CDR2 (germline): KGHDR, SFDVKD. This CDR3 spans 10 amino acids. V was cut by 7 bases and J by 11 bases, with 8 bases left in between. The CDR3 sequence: CATRQGAQHF. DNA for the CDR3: TGTGCCACCAGGCAAGGGGCCCAGCATTTT.

The CDR3 reads CASSYSTGAWDTEAFF. Written as DNA, the CDR3 is TGTGCCAGCAGTTACTCGACAGGGGCCTGGGACACTGAAGCTTTCTTT. V is TRBV6-5 and J is TRBJ1-1; the match to TRBD1 covers 8 bases. From germline, CDR1 is MNHEY and CDR2 SVGAGI. V lost 0 bases, J lost 3 bases, and 6 bases stayed unmatched. This CDR3 is 16 amino acids long.

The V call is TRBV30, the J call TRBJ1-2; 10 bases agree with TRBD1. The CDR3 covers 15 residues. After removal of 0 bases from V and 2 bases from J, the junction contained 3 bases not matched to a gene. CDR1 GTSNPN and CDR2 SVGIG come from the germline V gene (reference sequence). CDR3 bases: TGTGCCTGGAGTGTATGGGACAGGGGCAACTATGGCTACACCTTC. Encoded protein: CAWSVWDRGNYGYTF.

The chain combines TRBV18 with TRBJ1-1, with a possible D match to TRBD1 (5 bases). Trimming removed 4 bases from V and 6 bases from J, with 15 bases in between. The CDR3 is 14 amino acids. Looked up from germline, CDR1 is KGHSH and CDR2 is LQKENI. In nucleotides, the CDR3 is TGTGCCAGCTCACGGATGCGACAGACAGCTGAAGCTTTCTTT. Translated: CASSRMRQTAEAFF.

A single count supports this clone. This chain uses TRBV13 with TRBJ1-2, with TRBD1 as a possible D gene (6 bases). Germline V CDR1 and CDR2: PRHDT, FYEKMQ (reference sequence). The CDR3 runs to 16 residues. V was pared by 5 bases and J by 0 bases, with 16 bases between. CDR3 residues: CASSDPDSKANYGYTF. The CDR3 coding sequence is TGTGCCAGCAGCGATCCGGACAGTAAGGCTAACTATGGCTACACCTTC.

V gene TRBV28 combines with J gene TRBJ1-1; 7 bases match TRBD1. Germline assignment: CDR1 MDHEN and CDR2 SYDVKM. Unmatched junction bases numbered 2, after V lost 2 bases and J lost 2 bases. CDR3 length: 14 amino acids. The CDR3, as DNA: TGTGCCAGCAGTTTAAGGGACAGCAACACTGAAGCTTTCTTT. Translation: CASSLRDSNTEAFF.

DNA of the CDR3: TGTGCCAGCAGTACGGAGACAGGACCCCAAGAGACCCAGTACTTC. It translates to CASSTETGPQETQYF. The chain recombines TRBV2 with TRBJ2-5, with D possibly matching TRBD1 (6 bases). Trimming took off 5 bases at V and 1 base at J, with 14 bases between the two ends. Germline-derived CDR1 and CDR2 are SNHLY and FYNNEI. This CDR3 has 15 amino acids.

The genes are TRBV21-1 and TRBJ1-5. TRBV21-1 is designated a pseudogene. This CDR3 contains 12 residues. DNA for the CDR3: TGTGCCAGCAGCAAGAGGGCCCAGCCCCAGCATTTT. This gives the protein CASSKRAQPQHF.

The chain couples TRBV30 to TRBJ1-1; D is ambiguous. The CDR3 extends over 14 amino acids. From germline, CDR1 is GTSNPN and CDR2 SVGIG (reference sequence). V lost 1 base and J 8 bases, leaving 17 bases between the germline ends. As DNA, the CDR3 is TGTGCCTGGAGTGGGGCAGCAAATACCAGAGAAGCTTTCTTT. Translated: CAWSGAANTREAFF.

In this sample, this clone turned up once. This CDR3 reads CAWSESGNSNQPQHF. The CDR3 region has the DNA TGTGCCTGGAGTGAGTCCGGGAATAGCAATCAGCCCCAGCATTTT. This chain connects TRBV30 to TRBJ1-5; D unclear. The CDR3 loop spans 15 amino acids. The germline V gene has CDR1 GTSNPN and CDR2 SVGIG (reference sequence). Trimming left V 1 base short and J 0 bases short, with 10 bases between. Full variable domain (remainder filled in from reference TRBV30 and TRBJ1-5): SQTIHQWPATLVQPVGSPLSLECTVEGTSNPNLYWYRQAAGRGLQLLFYSVGIGQISSEVPQNLSASRPQDRQFILSSKKLLLSDSGFYLCAWSESGNSNQPQHFGDGTRLSIL.

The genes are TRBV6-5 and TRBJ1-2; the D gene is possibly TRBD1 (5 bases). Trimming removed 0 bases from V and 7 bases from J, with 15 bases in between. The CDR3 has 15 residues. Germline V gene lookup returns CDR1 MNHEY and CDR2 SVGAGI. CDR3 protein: CASSYSDRDGRGYTF. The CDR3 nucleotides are TGTGCCAGCAGTTACTCCGACAGAGACGGACGTGGCTACACCTTC.

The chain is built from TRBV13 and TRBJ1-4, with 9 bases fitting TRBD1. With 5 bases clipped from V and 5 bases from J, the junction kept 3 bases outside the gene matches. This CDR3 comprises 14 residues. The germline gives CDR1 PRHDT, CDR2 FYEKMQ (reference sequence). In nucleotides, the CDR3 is TGTGCCAGCAGCCCAACAGGGGGCAATGAAAAACTGTTTTTT. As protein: CASSPTGGNEKLFF.

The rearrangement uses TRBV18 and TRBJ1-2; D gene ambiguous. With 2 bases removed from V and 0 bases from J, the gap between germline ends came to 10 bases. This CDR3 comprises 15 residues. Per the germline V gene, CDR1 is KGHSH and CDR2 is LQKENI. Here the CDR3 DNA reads TGTGCCAGCTCACCAGAAACTACACCTAACTATGGCTACACCTTC. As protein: CASSPETTPNYGYTF.

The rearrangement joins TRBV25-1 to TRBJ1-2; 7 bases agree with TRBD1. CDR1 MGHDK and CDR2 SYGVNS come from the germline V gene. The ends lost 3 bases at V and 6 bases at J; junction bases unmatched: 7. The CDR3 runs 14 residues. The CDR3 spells CASSDPTGPNGYTF. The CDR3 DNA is TGTGCCAGCAGTGACCCGACAGGGCCGAATGGCTACACCTTC.

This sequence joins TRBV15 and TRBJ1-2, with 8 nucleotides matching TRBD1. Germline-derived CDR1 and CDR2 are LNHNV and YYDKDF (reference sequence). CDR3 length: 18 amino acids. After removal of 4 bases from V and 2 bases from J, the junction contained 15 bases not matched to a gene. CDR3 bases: TGTGCCACCAGCACCACTGCAGGGGGCGGAATAGTAAACTATGGCTACACCTTC. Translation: CATSTTAGGGIVNYGYTF.

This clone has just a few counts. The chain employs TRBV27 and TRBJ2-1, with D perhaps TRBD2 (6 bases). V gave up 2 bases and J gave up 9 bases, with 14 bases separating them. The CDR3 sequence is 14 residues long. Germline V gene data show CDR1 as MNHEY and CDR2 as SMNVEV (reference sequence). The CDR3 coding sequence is TGTGCCAGCAGTTTAGCCCCGGGGGTAGGTGAGCAGTTCTTC. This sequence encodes CASSLAPGVGEQFF.

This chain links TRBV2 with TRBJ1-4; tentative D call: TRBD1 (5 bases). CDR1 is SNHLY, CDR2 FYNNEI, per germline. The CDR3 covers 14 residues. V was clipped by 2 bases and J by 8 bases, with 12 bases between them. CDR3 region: CASSENGRDEKLFF. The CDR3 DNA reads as TGTGCCAGCAGTGAAAATGGGAGGGACGAAAAACTGTTTTTT.

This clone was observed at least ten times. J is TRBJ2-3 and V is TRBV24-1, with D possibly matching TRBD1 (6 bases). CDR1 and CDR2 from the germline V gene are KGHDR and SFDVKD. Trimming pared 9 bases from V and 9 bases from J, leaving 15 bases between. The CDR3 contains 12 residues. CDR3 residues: CATQTGQNTQYF. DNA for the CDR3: TGTGCCACCCAGACGGGACAAAACACGCAGTATTTT.

CDR3 sequence: CASSLRGRGAKNIQYF. Written as DNA, the CDR3 is TGTGCCAGCAGCTTACGGGGACGGGGGGCCAAAAACATTCAGTACTTC. The gene calls are TRBV7-6 and TRBJ2-4, with D possibly TRBD2 on 6 matching bases. V shed 2 bases and J shed 1 base, with 12 bases lying between them. In germline, CDR1 is SGHVS, CDR2 FNYEAQ. There are 16 residues in the CDR3.

This CDR3 reads CASRITGSHEKLFF. In nucleotides, the CDR3 is TGTGCCAGTAGAATTACAGGGAGTCATGAAAAACTGTTTTTT. This chain uses TRBV19 with TRBJ1-4, with D possibly TRBD1 on 6 matching bases. CDR1 is LNHDA and CDR2 is SQIVND in the germline V gene (reference sequence). Between the trimmed V and J ends, which lost 6 bases and 6 bases, there was a span of 14 bases. CDR3 size: 14 residues. Looking up the rest from reference TRBV19 and TRBJ1-4 gives the full variable domain: DGGITQSPKYLFRKEGQNVTLSCEQNLNHDAMYWYRQDPGQGLRLIYYSQIVNDFQKGDIAEGYSVSREKKESFPLTVTSAQKNPTAFYLCASRITGSHEKLFFGSGTQLSVL.

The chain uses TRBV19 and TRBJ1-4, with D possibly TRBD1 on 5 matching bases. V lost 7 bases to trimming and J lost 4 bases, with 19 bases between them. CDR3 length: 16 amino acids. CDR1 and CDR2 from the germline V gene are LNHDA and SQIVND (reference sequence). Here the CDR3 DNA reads TGTGCCAGTACCCGTGACGGGGGTGGTGTTAATGAAAAACTGTTTTTT. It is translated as CASTRDGGGVNEKLFF.

The CDR3: CASSLRVAGSTDTQYF. CDR3 DNA sequence: TGTGCCAGCAGCTTAAGGGTTGCGGGGAGCACAGATACGCAGTATTTT. V gene TRBV11-3 combines with J gene TRBJ2-3, with D possibly matching TRBD2 (6 bases). The CDR3 loop spans 16 amino acids. Germline assignment: CDR1 SGHNT and CDR2 YENEEA. V lost 2 bases to trimming and J lost 0 bases, with 12 bases between them.

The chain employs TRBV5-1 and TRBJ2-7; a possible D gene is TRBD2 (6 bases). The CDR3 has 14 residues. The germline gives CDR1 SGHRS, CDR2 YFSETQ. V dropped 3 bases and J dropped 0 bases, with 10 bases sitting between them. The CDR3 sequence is CASSWDSSSYEQYF. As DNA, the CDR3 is TGCGCCAGCAGCTGGGACTCGAGCTCCTACGAGCAGTACTTC.

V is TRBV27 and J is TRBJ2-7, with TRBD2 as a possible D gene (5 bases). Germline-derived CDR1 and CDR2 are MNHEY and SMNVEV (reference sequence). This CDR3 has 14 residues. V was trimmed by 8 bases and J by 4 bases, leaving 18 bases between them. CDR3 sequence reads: CASRLLGGGYEQYF. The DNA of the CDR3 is TGTGCCAGCCGATTACTGGGCGGAGGATACGAGCAGTACTTC.

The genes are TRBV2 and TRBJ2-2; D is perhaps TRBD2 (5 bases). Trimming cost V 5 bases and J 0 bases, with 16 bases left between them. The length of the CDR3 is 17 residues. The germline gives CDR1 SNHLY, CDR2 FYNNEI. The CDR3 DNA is TGTGCCAGCAGTCGGGGTTCGAGCGCCTCGAACACCGGGGAGCTGTTTTTT. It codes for CASSRGSSASNTGELFF.

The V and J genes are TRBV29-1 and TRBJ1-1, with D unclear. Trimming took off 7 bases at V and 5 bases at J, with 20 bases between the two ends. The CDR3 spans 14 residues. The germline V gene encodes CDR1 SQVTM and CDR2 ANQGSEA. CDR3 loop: CSAGALRVETEAFF. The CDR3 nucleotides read TGCAGCGCCGGTGCCTTGAGGGTAGAAACTGAAGCTTTCTTT.

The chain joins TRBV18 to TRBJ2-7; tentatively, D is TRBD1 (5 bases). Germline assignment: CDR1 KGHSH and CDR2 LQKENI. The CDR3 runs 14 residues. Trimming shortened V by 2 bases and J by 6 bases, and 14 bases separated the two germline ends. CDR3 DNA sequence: TGTGCCAGCTCACCAGGGGCCGACGTGTTCGAGCAGTACTTC. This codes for CASSPGADVFEQYF.

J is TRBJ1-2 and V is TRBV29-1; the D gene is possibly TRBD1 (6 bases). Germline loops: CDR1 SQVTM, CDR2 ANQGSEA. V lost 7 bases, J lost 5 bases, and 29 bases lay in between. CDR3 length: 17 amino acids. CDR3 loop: CSADILGGVRGGYGYTF. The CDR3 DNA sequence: TGCAGCGCTGATATTTTGGGAGGGGTCAGAGGGGGTTATGGCTACACCTTC.

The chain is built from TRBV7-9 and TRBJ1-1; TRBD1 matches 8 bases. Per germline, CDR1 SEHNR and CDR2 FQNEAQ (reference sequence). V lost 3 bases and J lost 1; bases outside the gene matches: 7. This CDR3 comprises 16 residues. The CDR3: CASSLGQVAANTEAFF. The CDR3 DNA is TGTGCCAGCAGCTTGGGACAGGTGGCCGCGAACACTGAAGCTTTCTTT.

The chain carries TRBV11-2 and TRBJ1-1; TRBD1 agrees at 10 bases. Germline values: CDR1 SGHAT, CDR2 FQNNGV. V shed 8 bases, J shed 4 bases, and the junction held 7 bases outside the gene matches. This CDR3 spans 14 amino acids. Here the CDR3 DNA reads TGTGCCAGCTACCGGGACAGGGGTAGCACTGAAGCTTTCTTT. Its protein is CASYRDRGSTEAFF.

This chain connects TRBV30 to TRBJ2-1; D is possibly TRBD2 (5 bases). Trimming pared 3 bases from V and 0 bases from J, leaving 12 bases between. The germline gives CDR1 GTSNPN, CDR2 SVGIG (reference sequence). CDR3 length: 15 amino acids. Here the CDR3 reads CAWSDYSSSYNEQFF. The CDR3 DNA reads TGTGCCTGGAGCGACTATTCCAGCTCCTACAATGAGCAGTTCTTC.